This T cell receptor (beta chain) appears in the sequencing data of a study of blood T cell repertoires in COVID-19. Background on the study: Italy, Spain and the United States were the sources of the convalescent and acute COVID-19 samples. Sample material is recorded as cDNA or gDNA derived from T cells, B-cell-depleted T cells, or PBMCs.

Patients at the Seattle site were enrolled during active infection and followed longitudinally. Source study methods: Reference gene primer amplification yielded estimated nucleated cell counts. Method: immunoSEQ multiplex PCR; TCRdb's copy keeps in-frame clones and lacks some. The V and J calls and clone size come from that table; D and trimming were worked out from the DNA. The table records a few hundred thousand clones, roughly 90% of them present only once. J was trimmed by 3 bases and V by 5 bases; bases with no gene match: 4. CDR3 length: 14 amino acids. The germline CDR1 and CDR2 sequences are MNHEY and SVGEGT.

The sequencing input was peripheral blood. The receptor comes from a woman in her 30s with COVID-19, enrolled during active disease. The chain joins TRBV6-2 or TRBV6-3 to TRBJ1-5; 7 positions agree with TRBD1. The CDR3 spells CASSTDRVNQPQHF. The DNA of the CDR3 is TGTGCCAGCAGTACCGACAGGGTCAATCAGCCCCAGCATTTT.